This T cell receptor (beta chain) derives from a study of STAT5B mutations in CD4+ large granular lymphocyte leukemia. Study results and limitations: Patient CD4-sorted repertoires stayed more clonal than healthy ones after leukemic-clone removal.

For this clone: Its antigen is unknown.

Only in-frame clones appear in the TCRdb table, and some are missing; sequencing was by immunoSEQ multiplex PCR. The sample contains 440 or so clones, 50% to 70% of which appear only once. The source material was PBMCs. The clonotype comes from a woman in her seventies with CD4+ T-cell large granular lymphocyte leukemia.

The CDR3 region has the DNA TGTGCCAGCAGTTCGACAGGGCCAGGGCAGCCCCAGCATTTT. It encodes CASSSTGPGQPQHF. The rearrangement uses TRBV6-1 and TRBJ1-5; TRBD1 matches at 7 bases. J gave up 7 bases and V 5 bases, and 8 bases lay outside the gene matches. This CDR3 spans 14 amino acids. Germline V gives CDR1 MNHNS, CDR2 SASEGT.